A single T cell receptor beta chain is shown here with its context. Its specific antigen is unknown. Base-call qualities are not available, and no considerably larger clone is one nucleotide away. TCR CDR3 regions were amplified from genomic DNA by multiplex PCR using the deep immunoSEQ assay. Extracted genomic DNA from each cell subset was distributed evenly across all wells of several immunoSEQ 96-well plates, and each plate was treated as a replicate. For sorted subsets, 150 to 200 ng genomic DNA, equal to 30,000 to 35,000 T cell genomes, was loaded into each replicate PCR. Purified libraries were measured with a Qubit 3.0 fluorometer, size-checked on a Bioanalyzer 2100, and measured again with the KAPA Library Quantification kit. Each immunoSEQ 96-well plate was sequenced on its own single-read 150-cycle Illumina NextSeq 550 flow cell. In the paper's pipeline: Because only junctional sequences without quality scores were contained in the immunoSEQ output, filtering matching that applied to full-length reads could not be performed. Sequences were annotated with PyIR, a Python wrapper for IgBLAST v1.9, and V/J genes and CDR3 were assigned using IMGT germline references. Reads were removed for weak V/J assignments (E-value above 1e-6), missing CDR3, stop codons, out-of-frame junctions, or ambiguous translated residues. V3J clonotypes were defined as sequences sharing an identical inferred V gene, J gene, and CDR3 amino acid sequence. To compute the percentage overlap between repertoires, the number of shared unique clonotypes was divided by the size of the smaller repertoire. Richness of each repertoire was evaluated using RTK rarefaction, the Chao1 estimator, and Recon v2.1 estimates of unobserved clonotypes. For all TCRbeta clonotypes obtained by the gDNA method from a few donors, generation probabilities were computed with OLGA. TCRdb provides this immuneACCESS table in a form limited to in-frame rearrangements. Some clones are lacking; in checked studies, under half of them reflect an unresolved V gene, and why the rest are absent is not known. The DNA gave D and trimming, while V, J and clone size come from that table. This sample is represented by 1,400,000 or so clones; approximately 98.5% of them were singletons. The leading ten clones occupy about 0.4% of the sample.

The entry originates in a study of shared clonotypes between healthy human individuals (TCRdb year 2020). Study-wide context: Two women and a few men aged 18 to 49 years were included in the cohort. Per donor, three plates each were used for CD4 naive and CD4 memory, two for CD8 naive, and one for CD8 memory. The study deeply sequenced blood TCR repertoires of about 5 healthy adults to estimate repertoire size and the extent of clonotype sharing between individuals. To increase sequencing depth and limit assay-specific biases, different laboratories used diverse techniques to prepare libraries and sequence TCR repertoires. Each donor's leukapheresis produced roughly between roughly 0.9 and 9 billion PBMCs. What the authors observed across the whole study: Because the study included a small number of donors, the genetic and exposure-history diversity represented was limited. Estimated clonotype richness was generally larger for naive than for memory subsets. Pairwise subsampling led to the expectation that sequencing depth would affect the degree of clonotype sharing among donors. Even with the large sequencing depth, rarefaction of the sorted-subset datasets indicated that sequencing was incomplete. Across a few donors, around 5% of naive CD4, roughly 3.5% of naive CD8, about 2.3% of memory CD4, and roughly 0.4% of memory CD8 clonotypes were shared. Sampling was limited to blood, and TCR repertoires in tissue likely differ from TCR repertoires in blood. Clonotypes shared by all four sorted-subset donors showed higher generation probabilities than non-shared clonotypes.

From a lookup of the germline V gene (reference sequence), CDR1 and CDR2 are MNHEY and SMNVEV. Germline trimming amounts to 6 bases on V and 5 bases on J, with 13 as the count of junction bases outside the gene matches. The CDR3 measures 16 amino acids from cysteine to phenylalanine. CDR3 DNA only is kept here, 48 bases in frame from base 1. The donors were healthy, HIV-negative adults with no recently reported acute infections or vaccinations. Every donor was a Caucasian adult living in Nashville, Tennessee, USA. CD4+ T cells were enriched by magnetic negative selection; naive cells were then positively selected on CD45RA, and the negative fraction formed the memory subset. Blood was obtained by leukapheresis, after which PBMCs were separated by Ficoll-Histopaque density gradient centrifugation and cryopreserved in liquid nitrogen vapor phase. Analytical flow cytometry was used to check the purity and quantity of every magnetically sorted T cell population. Genomic DNA was isolated from each sorted fraction and quantified by UV absorbance on a Nanodrop 2000c.

This clonotype was obtained from a man aged 25 to 45 in good health. This receptor chain uses TRBV27 and TRBJ2-7, with 10 middle bases fitting TRBD2. The sequencing sample was made of naive CD4+ T cells sorted from blood. The cell subset or site label on this specimen signifies: CD45RA+ positively selected. The sequenced DNA is TGTGCCAGCAGATTGGAACTTGGACTAGCGGACCACGAGCAGTACTTC. This translates into CASRLELGLADHEQYF.